The next 12 T cell receptor beta chains were all read from a single sample in a study of blood T cell repertoires in COVID-19. TCRdb keeps only in-frame clones here, not all; method: immunoSEQ multiplex PCR. The table records over 200,000 clones, about nine tenths of them present only once. Input material: peripheral blood. The receptors stem from a man older than 75 with acute or convalescent COVID-19.

This chain links TRBV24-1 with TRBJ2-1, with D perhaps matching TRBD1 (6 bases). CDR3 size: 15 residues. Germline assignment: CDR1 KGHDR and CDR2 SFDVKD. The ends were cut back, 6 bases at V and 6 bases at J, with 17 bases in the middle. CDR3 DNA: TGTGCCACCAGTAACCCACAGGGATCGAGCAATGAGCAGTTCTTC. It encodes CATSNPQGSSNEQFF.

The chain carries TRBV6-1 and TRBJ2-2; 7 nucleotides line up with TRBD1. This CDR3 comprises 17 residues. Losses at the gene ends were 2 bases for V and 7 bases for J; bases not matched to a gene: 13. From germline, CDR1 is MNHNS and CDR2 SASEGT. CDR3 DNA: TGTGCCAGCAGTGAAACTGCGGCCGGGACAGCCGACGGGGAGCTGTTTTTT. Amino acids: CASSETAAGTADGELFF.

The V gene is TRBV7-2, the J gene TRBJ1-5; TRBD1 matches 9 bases. The J segment lost 5 bases and the V segment lost 5 bases, leaving 4 bases of the junction unmatched. The CDR3 has 14 residues. Germline loops: CDR1 SGHTA, CDR2 FQGNSA. CDR3 protein: CASSPQGAHQPQHF. The CDR3 DNA reads as TGTGCCAGCAGCCCACAGGGGGCCCATCAGCCCCAGCATTTT.

This chain uses TRBV18 with TRBJ2-4, with D possibly being TRBD1 (6 bases). V was pared by 2 bases and J by 0 bases, with 20 bases between. This CDR3 is 19 amino acids long. CDR1 and CDR2 (germline): KGHSH, LQKENI. The CDR3: CASSPFGTLDTKAKNIQYF. CDR3 DNA: TGTGCCAGCTCACCATTTGGGACACTAGACACCAAAGCCAAAAACATTCAGTACTTC.

The chain is built from TRBV11-3 and TRBJ2-1, with 7 bases fitting TRBD2. The CDR3 consists of 15 residues. Trimming cost V 7 bases and J 4 bases; bases outside gene matches: 10. Per germline, CDR1 SGHNT and CDR2 YENEEA. CDR3 sequence reads: CASTRYGRVYNEQFF. CDR3 nucleotides: TGTGCCAGCACCCGTTATGGGAGGGTATACAATGAGCAGTTCTTC.

The chain is built from TRBV24-1 and TRBJ1-2; 7 bases line up with TRBD1. V was clipped by 2 bases and J by 2 bases; unmatched bases: 7. This CDR3 is built from 16 residues. Germline V gene sequence: CDR1 KGHDR, CDR2 SFDVKD. CDR3 DNA sequence: TGTGCCACCAGTGATTGGGGGGACAGCGAAAACTATGGCTACACCTTC. Translating it yields CATSDWGDSENYGYTF.

V usage is TRBV11-3 and J usage is TRBJ2-3, with D possibly TRBD1 on 5 matching bases. Trimming removed 4 bases at V and 6 bases at J, with 14 bases between. CDR1 and CDR2 from the germline V gene are SGHNT and YENEEA. The CDR3 loop spans 14 amino acids. CDR3 nucleotides: TGTGCCAGCAGCTCTGGACAAGGAATGGATACGCAGTATTTT. Protein sequence: CASSSGQGMDTQYF.

The V gene is TRBV19, the J gene TRBJ2-5, with 9 bases identical to TRBD1. Germline assignment: CDR1 LNHDA and CDR2 SQIVND (reference sequence). The CDR3 extends over 14 amino acids. Unmatched junction bases numbered 4, after V lost 4 bases and J lost 4 bases. CDR3 protein: CASSKPGQGETQYF. The CDR3 DNA is TGTGCCAGTAGTAAACCGGGACAGGGAGAGACCCAGTACTTC.

The rearrangement joins TRBV19 to TRBJ2-5, with 8 bases identical to TRBD1. The CDR3 sequence is 15 residues long. Germline loops: CDR1 LNHDA, CDR2 SQIVND (reference sequence). Unmatched junction bases numbered 6, after V lost 1 base and J lost 5 bases. In nucleotides, the CDR3 is TGTGCCAGTAGTATAGCAGGGACAGGATGGGAGACCCAGTACTTC. This translates into CASSIAGTGWETQYF.

V is TRBV5-1 and J is TRBJ2-1, with 7 bases aligning to TRBD2. There are 16 residues in the CDR3. The germline V gene has CDR1 SGHRS and CDR2 YFSETQ. The V segment lost 0 bases and the J segment 7 bases; nucleotides outside the gene matches: 10. DNA of the CDR3: TGCGCCAGCAGCTTGGAATGGGGAGGGGCGGGGAATGAGCAGTTCTTC. This gives the protein CASSLEWGGAGNEQFF.

This rearrangement joins TRBV7-2 to TRBJ2-7; tentatively, D is TRBD1 (6 bases). Germline CDR1 and CDR2: SGHTA and FQGNSA. V was shortened by 2 bases and J by 5 bases, with 10 bases between the two germline ends. CDR3 length: 13 residues. CDR3 protein: CASSLNRVNEQYF. The CDR3 bases are TGTGCCAGCAGCTTAAACAGGGTCAACGAGCAGTACTTC.

This clone was picked up a small number of times. V is TRBV2 and J is TRBJ1-2, with unresolved D. The germline CDR1 and CDR2 sequences are SNHLY and FYNNEI. The V end was cut by 5 bases, the J end by 0 bases, with 10 bases between. The CDR3 is made up of 14 amino acids. The CDR3 sequence: CASSQQQSNYGYTF. DNA for the CDR3: TGTGCCAGCAGTCAGCAACAGTCTAACTATGGCTACACCTTC.